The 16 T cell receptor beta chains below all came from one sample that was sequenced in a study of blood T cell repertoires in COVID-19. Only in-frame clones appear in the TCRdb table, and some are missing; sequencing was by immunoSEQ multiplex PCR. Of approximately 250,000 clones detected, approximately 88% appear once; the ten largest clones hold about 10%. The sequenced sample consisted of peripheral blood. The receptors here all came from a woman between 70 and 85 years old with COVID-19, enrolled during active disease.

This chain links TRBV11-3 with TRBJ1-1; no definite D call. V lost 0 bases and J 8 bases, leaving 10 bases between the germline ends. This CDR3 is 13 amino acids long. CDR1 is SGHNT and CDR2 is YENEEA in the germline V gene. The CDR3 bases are TGTGCCAGCAGCTTAGATAGTACGGGGGAAGCTTTCTTT. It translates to CASSLDSTGEAFF.

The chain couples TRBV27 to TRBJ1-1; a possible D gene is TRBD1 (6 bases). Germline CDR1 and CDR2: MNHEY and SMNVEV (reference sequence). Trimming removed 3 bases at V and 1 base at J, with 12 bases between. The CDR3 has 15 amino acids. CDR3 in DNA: TGTGCCAGCAGTTTCTGGGGGCGGAGGAACACTGAAGCTTTCTTT. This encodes CASSFWGRRNTEAFF.

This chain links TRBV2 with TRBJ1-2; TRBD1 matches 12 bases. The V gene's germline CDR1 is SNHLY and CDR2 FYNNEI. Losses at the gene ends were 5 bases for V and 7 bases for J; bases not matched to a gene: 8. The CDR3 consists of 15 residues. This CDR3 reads CASSSQGQGATGYTF. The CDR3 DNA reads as TGTGCCAGCAGTAGCCAGGGACAGGGGGCGACTGGCTACACCTTC.

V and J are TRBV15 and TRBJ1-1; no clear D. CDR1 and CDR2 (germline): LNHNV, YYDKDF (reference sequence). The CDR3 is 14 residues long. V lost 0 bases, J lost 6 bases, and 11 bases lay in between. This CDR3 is CATSRDPQVAEAFF. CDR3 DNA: TGTGCCACCAGCAGAGATCCCCAGGTCGCTGAAGCTTTCTTT.

DNA of the CDR3: TGTGCCAGCTCCCGGGGGTATCAGCCCCAGCATTTT. This sequence encodes CASSRGYQPQHF. J is TRBJ1-5 and V is TRBV18; D possibly corresponds to TRBD1 (5 bases). The CDR3 loop spans 12 amino acids. The germline gives CDR1 KGHSH, CDR2 LQKENI. The ends were cut back, 6 bases at V and 5 bases at J, with 8 bases in the middle.

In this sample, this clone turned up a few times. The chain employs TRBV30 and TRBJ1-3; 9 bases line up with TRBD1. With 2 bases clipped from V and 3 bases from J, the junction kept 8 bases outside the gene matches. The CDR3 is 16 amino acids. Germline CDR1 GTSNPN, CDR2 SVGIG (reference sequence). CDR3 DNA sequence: TGTGCCTGGAGTACCTTACAGGGGGCGTTTGGAAACACCATATATTTT. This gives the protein CAWSTLQGAFGNTIYF.

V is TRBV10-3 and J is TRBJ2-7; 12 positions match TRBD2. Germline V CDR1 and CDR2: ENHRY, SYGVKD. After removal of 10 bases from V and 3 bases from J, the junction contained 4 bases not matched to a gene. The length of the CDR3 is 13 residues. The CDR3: CATVTSGSYEQYF. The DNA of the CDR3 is TGTGCCACCGTGACTAGCGGGAGCTACGAGCAGTACTTC.

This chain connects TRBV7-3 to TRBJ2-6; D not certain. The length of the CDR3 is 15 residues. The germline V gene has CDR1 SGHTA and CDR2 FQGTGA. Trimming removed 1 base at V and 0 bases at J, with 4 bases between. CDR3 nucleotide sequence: TGTGCCAGCAGCTTAATAGACTCTGGGGCCAACGTCCTGACTTTC. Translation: CASSLIDSGANVLTF.

The CDR3 nucleotides are TGTGCCAGCATGTTGGGACAGACGATCACTAACTATGGCTACACCTTC. Its translation is CASMLGQTITNYGYTF. The genes are TRBV2 and TRBJ1-2, with 7 bases matching TRBD1. The CDR3 is 16 residues long. J lost 0 bases, V lost 7 bases, and 11 bases had no gene match. Germline V gene lookup returns CDR1 SNHLY and CDR2 FYNNEI.

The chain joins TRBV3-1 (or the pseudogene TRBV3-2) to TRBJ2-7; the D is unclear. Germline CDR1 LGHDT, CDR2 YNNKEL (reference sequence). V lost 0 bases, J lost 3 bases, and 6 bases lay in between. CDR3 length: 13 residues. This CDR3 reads CASSQDFYYEQYF. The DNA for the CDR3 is TGTGCCAGCAGCCAAGATTTCTACTACGAGCAGTACTTC.

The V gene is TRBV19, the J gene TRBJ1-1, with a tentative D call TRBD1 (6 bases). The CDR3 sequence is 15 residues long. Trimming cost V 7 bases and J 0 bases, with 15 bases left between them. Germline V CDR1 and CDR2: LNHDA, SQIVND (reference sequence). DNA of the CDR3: TGTGCCAGTAAAGAGACAGGACAAATGAACACTGAAGCTTTCTTT. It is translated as CASKETGQMNTEAFF.

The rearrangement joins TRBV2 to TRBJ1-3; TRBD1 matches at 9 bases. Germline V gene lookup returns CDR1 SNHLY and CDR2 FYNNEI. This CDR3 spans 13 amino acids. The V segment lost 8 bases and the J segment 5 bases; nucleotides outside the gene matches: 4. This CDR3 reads CASGGQGRNTIYF. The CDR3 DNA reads TGTGCCAGCGGCGGACAGGGGAGAAACACCATATATTTT.

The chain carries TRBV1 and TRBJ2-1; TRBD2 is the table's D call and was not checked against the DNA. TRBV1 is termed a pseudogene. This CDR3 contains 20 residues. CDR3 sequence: CTSRQRPFGAGGPSYNEQFF. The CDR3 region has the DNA TGCACCAGCAGACAACGACCTTTTGGGGCGGGAGGCCCCAGTTACAATGAGCAGTTCTTC.

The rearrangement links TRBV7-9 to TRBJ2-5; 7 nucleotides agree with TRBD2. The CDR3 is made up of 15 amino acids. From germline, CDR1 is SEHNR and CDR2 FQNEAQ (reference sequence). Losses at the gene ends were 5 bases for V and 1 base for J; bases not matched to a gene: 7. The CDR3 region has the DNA TGTGCCAGCAGCCCCACCCCTAGCGGCCAAGAGACCCAGTACTTC. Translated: CASSPTPSGQETQYF.

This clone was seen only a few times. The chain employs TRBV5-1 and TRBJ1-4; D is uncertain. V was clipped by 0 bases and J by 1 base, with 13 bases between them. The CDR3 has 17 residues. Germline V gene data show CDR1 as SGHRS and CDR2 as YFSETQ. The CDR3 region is CASSLDPEGLTNEKLFF. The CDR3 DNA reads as TGCGCCAGCAGCTTGGATCCCGAGGGTTTAACTAATGAAAAACTGTTTTTT.

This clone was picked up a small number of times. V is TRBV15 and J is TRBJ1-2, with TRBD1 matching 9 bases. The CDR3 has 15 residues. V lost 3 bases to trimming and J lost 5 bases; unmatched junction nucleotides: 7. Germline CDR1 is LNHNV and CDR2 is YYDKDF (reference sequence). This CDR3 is CATSRDPGQGYGYTF. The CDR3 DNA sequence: TGTGCCACCAGCAGGGACCCCGGACAGGGGTATGGCTACACCTTC.